The TCR beta chain described here comes from a study of blood T cell repertoires in COVID-19. TCRdb's copy holds only in-frame clones and misses some; the assay was immunoSEQ multiplex PCR. The data contain fewer than 250,000 clones, 75% to 85% of them singletons. The CDR3 is made up of 16 amino acids. This sequence was found in a woman aged 45-65 years with acute or convalescent COVID-19. The sample taken for sequencing was peripheral blood. This chain uses TRBV12-1 with TRBJ1-5; the table's D call TRBD1 went unverified against the DNA. TRBV12-1 is a listed pseudogene. This chain's CDR3 is CASRGQGLYSNQPQHF. CDR3 nucleotides: TGTGCCAGCAGAGGACAGGGACTCTATAGCAATCAGCCCCAGCATTTT.